This T cell receptor beta chain was captured in a study of cytomegalovirus exposure and HLA in healthy donors. PCR involved 60 Vbeta and 13 Jbeta primers. Profiled with immunoSEQ multiplex PCR; TCRdb holds only in-frame clones, not every one. The table includes 130,000 or so clones, roughly 75% detected once. Note on this clone: Its specificity is unknown.

Findings and limits, study-wide: Later analysis suggested most CMV-associated TCR beta chains were HLA-restricted. Most TCR sequences were uncommon, yet certain public TCRs appeared in many donors. Per published reports, the classifier diagnosed cytomegalovirus status with high specificity and sensitivity.

This CDR3 is built from 16 residues. CDR1 SEHNR and CDR2 FQNEAQ come from the germline V gene (reference sequence). J lost 2 bases, V lost 5 bases, and 8 bases had no gene match. This sequence joins TRBV7-9 and TRBJ2-7; 11 bases map to TRBD2. The sequence derives from a man between 25 and 39 years old in good health and CMV-seronegative. Sequenced sample: PBMCs. CDR3 nucleotides: TGTGCCAGCAGCGCCACCACTAGCGGGAGACCCTACGAGCAGTACTTC. Its protein product is CASSATTSGRPYEQYF.